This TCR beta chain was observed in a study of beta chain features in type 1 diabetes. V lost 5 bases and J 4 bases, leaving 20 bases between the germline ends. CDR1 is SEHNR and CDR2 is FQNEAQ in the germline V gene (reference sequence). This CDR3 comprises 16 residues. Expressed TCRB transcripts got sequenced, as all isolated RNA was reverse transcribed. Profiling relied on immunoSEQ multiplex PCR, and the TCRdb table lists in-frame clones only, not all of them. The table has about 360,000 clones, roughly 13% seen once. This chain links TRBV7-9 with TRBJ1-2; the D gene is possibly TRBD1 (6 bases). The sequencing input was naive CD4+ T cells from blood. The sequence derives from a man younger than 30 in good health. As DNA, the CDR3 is TGTGCCAGCAGCGGACCACTACATAACAGGGCCTATGGCTACACCTTC. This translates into CASSGPLHNRAYGYTF.